The 10 T cell receptor beta chains presented below share a single source sample, sequenced in a study of T-cell reconstitution after alpha-beta-depleted transplantation in children (TCRdb year 2016). Library method: PCR. The listed sequencing device is Illumina HiSeq 2500. To normalize quantification of the TCRbeta repertoire, the TCR libraries were built with molecular barcoding that relied on unique molecular identifiers. TCRdb cleaned the public reads at Q25 with fastp, built clones with MiXCR and kept in-frame beta chains. Every distinct CDR3 protein forms one entry, paired with its most common genes and DNA. The sample yields hundreds of thousands of distinct CDR3 sequences; about a tenth were counted once. The top ten constitute around a tenth of the sample. Here the sequenced sample was PBMCs from the stem cell graft donor, taken from the stem cell graft. The receptors were gathered from a human donor who donated a stem cell graft to a child with SCID.

The table lists this clonotype with many counts. This chain links TRBV5-1 with TRBJ2-7; D uncertain. Deletions cut 0 bases from V and 1 base from J, with 8 bases between. The V gene's germline CDR1 is SGHRS and CDR2 YFSETQ. This CDR3 has 14 amino acids. CDR3 amino acids: CASSLAGNSYEQYF. The CDR3 region has the DNA TGCGCCAGCAGCTTGGCTGGCAATTCCTACGAGCAGTACTTC.

Ten or more counts support this clonotype. The chain has TRBV6-1 and TRBJ2-5; tentatively, D is TRBD1 (6 bases). This CDR3 has 15 amino acids. The V end lost 6 bases, the J end lost 5 bases, and 19 bases lay between the germline ends. Looked up from germline, CDR1 is MNHNS and CDR2 is SASEGT. The CDR3 loop is CASREWGPRTETQYF. The CDR3 DNA reads as TGTGCCAGCAGGGAGTGGGGGCCCAGGACCGAGACCCAGTACTTC.

This clonotype has just a few counts. The chain uses TRBV5-1 and TRBJ2-2, with D perhaps matching TRBD2 (5 bases). The CDR3 is 14 residues long. Trimming took 6 bases from V and 7 from J, leaving 16 bases between them. The germline V gene has CDR1 SGHRS and CDR2 YFSETQ. This CDR3 is CASTSSGLNGELFF. CDR3 in DNA: TGCGCCAGCACGAGCTCGGGGTTGAACGGGGAGCTGTTTTTT.

The chain is built from TRBV12-3 or TRBV12-4 and TRBJ1-3, with D uncertain. The CDR3 sequence is 14 residues long. Trimming removed 7 bases at V and 0 bases at J, with 10 bases between. Here the CDR3 DNA reads TGTGCCAGCAACCAACCTCGCTCTGGAAACACCATATATTTT. Protein sequence: CASNQPRSGNTIYF.

This chain links TRBV6-5 with TRBJ1-5, with a possible D match to TRBD1 (5 bases). V dropped 4 bases and J dropped 1 base, with 17 bases sitting between them. Germline loops: CDR1 MNHEY, CDR2 SVGAGI. The CDR3 length is 17 residues. In DNA form, the CDR3 reads TGTGCCAGCAGTTCTAGGTCGGGGGATGCGAGCAATCAGCCCCAGCATTTT. Translation gives CASSSRSGDASNQPQHF.

The chain has TRBV4-1 and TRBJ2-3; D remains unclear. The CDR3 totals 15 residues. V was pared by 1 base and J by 7 bases, with 15 bases between. The germline gives CDR1 MGHRA, CDR2 YSYEKL. CDR3 loop: CASSQGGGIGYTQYF. The DNA for the CDR3 is TGCGCCAGCAGCCAAGGTGGTGGGATCGGGTATACGCAGTATTTT.

Regarding this clonotype: With a much larger clone just one base away, this may be a read error. V gene TRBV7-2 combines with J gene TRBJ2-3; D unresolved. V lost 5 bases to trimming and J lost 4 bases, with 16 bases between them. The CDR3 loop spans 15 amino acids. From germline, CDR1 is SGHTA and CDR2 FQGNSA. The CDR3: CASSTSPASADTQYF. The CDR3, as DNA: TGTGCCAGCAGCACAAGTCCGGCGAGCGCAGATACGCAGTATTTT.

This clonotype was detected a few times. This sequence joins TRBV12-3 or TRBV12-4 and TRBJ2-2; D perhaps matches TRBD1 (6 bases). The CDR3 is made up of 15 amino acids. V was pared by 5 bases and J by 2 bases, with 12 bases between. CDR3 protein: CASSPDRINTGELFF. In DNA, the CDR3 is TGTGCCAGCAGTCCCGACAGGATTAACACCGGGGAGCTGTTTTTT.

Only a few counts were recorded for this clonotype. The chain has TRBV2 and TRBJ2-4; D might be TRBD2 (7 bases). V lost 2 bases, J lost 6 bases, and 17 bases lay in between. This CDR3 contains 16 residues. The V gene's germline CDR1 is SNHLY and CDR2 FYNNEI. The CDR3 sequence is CASSELGGGPRNIQYF. In nucleotides, the CDR3 is TGTGCCAGCAGTGAATTGGGGGGGGGCCCTAGAAACATTCAGTACTTC.

The V and J genes are TRBV2 and TRBJ1-3; D is undetermined. Per the germline V gene, CDR1 is SNHLY and CDR2 is FYNNEI. There are 15 residues in the CDR3. V lost 6 bases to trimming and J lost 0 bases, with 12 bases between them. CDR3 sequence reads: CASRQTQSSGNTIYF. CDR3 DNA: TGTGCCAGCAGACAAACCCAGAGCTCTGGAAACACCATATATTTT.